This paragraph reports one T cell receptor (beta chain). The record originates from a study of shared clonotypes between healthy human individuals. Study-wide background: Used for every donor were three CD4 naive, three CD4 memory, two CD8 naive and one CD8 memory plate.

The CDR3 sequence is 14 residues long. Germline V CDR1 and CDR2: SGHNT, YENEEA. V was clipped by 5 bases and J by 6 bases, with 13 bases between them. Recent vaccinations or acute infections were absent in the healthy HIV-negative adult donors. Genomic DNA of every subset was divided equally among multiple immunoSEQ plates. Assay: immunoSEQ multiplex PCR; the TCRdb copy retains only in-frame clones and omits some. The table records about 690,000 clones, about 90% of them present only once. This receptor was obtained from a young man in good health. Some clones in this sample may be carry-over from other donors' samples. The sequenced material came from memory CD8+ T cells from PBMCs. The subset was: CD45RO+ cells pooled with CCR7-negative TemRA cells. V usage is TRBV11-3 and J usage is TRBJ2-2; perhaps TRBD2 as D (6 bases). CDR3 DNA sequence: TGTGCCAGCAGCAGCAGACTAGAGCCCGGGGAGCTGTTTTTT. Protein sequence: CASSSRLEPGELFF.